Listed below are T cell receptor beta chains from one sample, sequenced in a study of blood T cell repertoires in COVID-19. Some clones are missing from TCRdb's copy, which holds only in-frame ones; the method was immunoSEQ multiplex PCR. Among about 270,000 clones, 80% to 90% were seen once, and the ten largest hold 2% to 3%. Sample: PBMCs or T cells enriched from blood (not recorded which). The receptors come from a woman under 30 who had recovered from COVID-19. Both conserved end residues are part of each CDR3. D genes are given only for firm matches. The listing skips clone size in some rows; elsewhere it reads once, few, many or a size class.

NA	TRBJ2-1	NA	TRBV6-5	CASSYRLSGEQFF	TGTGCCAGCAGTTACCGCTTGTCGGGGGAGCAGTTCTTC
NA	TRBJ1-5	NA	TRBV19	CASDGGVGQPQHF	TGTGCCAGTGATGGGGGGGTTGGGCAGCCCCAGCATTTT
NA	TRBJ1-2	NA	TRBV12-3/TRBV12-4	CAVWGGLNYGYTF	TGTGCCGTTTGGGGCGGATTAAACTATGGCTACACCTTC
few	TRBJ1-1	NA	TRBV28	CASRRTQGGAAFF	TGTGCCAGCAGGAGGACCCAGGGAGGGGCAGCTTTCTTT
NA	TRBJ1-4	NA	TRBV15	CATSPGQLRNEKLFF	TGTGCCACCAGCCCTGGACAGCTTAGGAATGAAAAACTGTTTTTT
few	TRBJ2-1	NA	TRBV5-6	CASSHLLAQSSYNEQFF	TGTGCCAGCAGCCATCTACTAGCTCAGAGCTCCTACAATGAGCAGTTCTTC
few	TRBJ1-2	TRBD1	TRBV7-2	CASSLPRTGGYGYTF	TGTGCCAGCAGCTTACCCAGGACAGGCGGCTATGGCTACACCTTC
NA	TRBJ2-5	TRBD1	TRBV11-2	CASNTGVETQYF	TGTGCCAGCAACACAGGGGTTGAGACCCAGTACTTC
NA	TRBJ2-1	NA	TRBV27	CASSYFSPGQGSRNEQFF	TGTGCCAGCAGTTACTTTTCCCCTGGGCAGGGATCTAGGAATGAGCAGTTCTTC
NA	TRBJ2-5	TRBD2	TRBV3-1/TRBV3-2	CASSQEGGGETQYF	TGTGCCAGCAGCCAAGAGGGGGGAGGGGAGACCCAGTACTTC
NA	TRBJ1-1	TRBD1	TRBV3-1/TRBV3-2	CASSQADRGRRAFF	TGTGCCAGCAGCCAAGCAGACAGGGGGCGGCGAGCTTTCTTT
NA	TRBJ1-6	NA	TRBV3-1/TRBV3-2	CASSQGGHNSPLHF	TGTGCCAGCAGCCAAGGGGGCCACAATTCACCCCTCCACTTT
NA	TRBJ2-1	TRBD2	TRBV6-6	CASSRLAPYNEQFF	TGTGCCAGCAGTCGACTAGCGCCCTACAATGAGCAGTTCTTC
once	TRBJ1-6	NA	TRBV4-1	CASSQVGGNSPLHF	TGCGCCAGCAGCCAAGTGGGCGGGAATTCACCCCTCCACTTT
NA	TRBJ1-5	TRBD1	TRBV30	CAWSPIVGTGNQPQHF	TGTGCCTGGAGCCCCATCGTGGGGACAGGGAATCAGCCCCAGCATTTT
NA	TRBJ1-2	TRBD1	TRBV28	CASSLLDREDGYTF	TGTGCCAGCAGTTTACTAGACAGGGAGGATGGCTACACCTTC
NA	TRBJ1-1	NA	TRBV10-3	CAISGQESEAFF	TGTGCCATCAGTGGACAAGAATCTGAAGCTTTCTTT
few	TRBJ1-2	TRBD1	TRBV5-1	CASSIRTGAEGYTF	TGCGCCAGCAGCATCCGGACAGGGGCCGAAGGCTACACCTTC
NA	TRBJ2-3	NA	TRBV9	CASSPTMAHTDTQYF	TGTGCCAGCAGCCCCACCATGGCCCACACAGATACGCAGTATTTT
NA	TRBJ1-1	NA	TRBV27	CASSSGGWDTEAFF	TGTGCCAGCAGTTCCGGGGGATGGGACACTGAAGCTTTCTTT
NA	TRBJ1-1	TRBD1	TRBV2	CASTGGANTEAFF	TGTGCCAGCACAGGGGGCGCGAACACTGAAGCTTTCTTT
NA	TRBJ1-2	NA	TRBV15	CATAAGNYGYTF	TGTGCCACTGCGGCAGGGAACTATGGCTACACCTTC
NA	TRBJ1-2	TRBD1	TRBV5-1	CASSQGGSDGYTF	TGCGCCAGCAGCCAGGGGGGCTCTGATGGCTACACCTTC
NA	TRBJ2-1	NA	TRBV9	CASSVQGLGEQFF	TGTGCCAGCAGCGTACAGGGGTTGGGTGAGCAGTTCTTC
NA	TRBJ2-3	TRBD2	TRBV4-1	CASSQDKRGGTDTQYF	TGCGCCAGCAGCCAAGATAAACGGGGGGGGACAGATACGCAGTATTTT
NA	TRBJ2-3	TRBD2	TRBV7-3	CASSLGLAGANTDTQYF	TGTGCCAGCAGCCTTGGACTAGCGGGGGCCAACACAGATACGCAGTATTTT
few	TRBJ2-3	TRBD1	TRBV6-2/TRBV6-3	CASSSTTGWDTQYF	TGTGCCAGCAGTTCCACGACAGGGTGGGATACGCAGTATTTT
NA	TRBJ1-5	NA	TRBV2	CASSTQEDQPQHF	TGTGCCAGCAGTACCCAGGAGGATCAGCCCCAGCATTTT
NA	TRBJ2-1	NA	TRBV20-1	CSASRQNNEQFF	TGCAGTGCTAGTCGTCAGAACAATGAGCAGTTCTTC
NA	TRBJ1-2	TRBD1	TRBV9	CASSVKTGGRYGYTF	TGTGCCAGCAGCGTAAAGACAGGGGGCCGCTATGGCTACACCTTC
NA	TRBJ2-1	TRBD1	TRBV4-1	CASSQDGRQGDEQFF	TGCGCCAGCAGCCAAGATGGACGACAGGGCGATGAGCAGTTCTTC
once	TRBJ2-7	TRBD2	TRBV10-3	CAISEKLAGSYEQYF	TGTGCCATCAGTGAGAAGCTAGCGGGCTCCTACGAGCAGTACTTC
NA	TRBJ1-1	NA	TRBV6-1	CASSEITTGNTEAFF	TGTGCCAGCAGTGAAATTACGACAGGGAACACTGAAGCTTTCTTT
NA	TRBJ1-2	NA	TRBV9	CASSGHSVNYGYTF	TGTGCCAGCAGTGGACACAGCGTCAACTATGGCTACACCTTC
once	TRBJ2-2	NA	TRBV5-1	CASSLQTSNGELFF	TGCGCCAGCAGCCTTCAGACTAGTAACGGGGAGCTGTTTTTT
NA	TRBJ2-5	NA	TRBV4-2	CASSQEGGAVGETQYF	TGTGCCAGCAGCCAAGAAGGGGGGGCCGTTGGAGAGACCCAGTACTTC
NA	TRBJ1-5	TRBD1	TRBV2	CASSEHRQGRFTGNQPQHF	TGTGCCAGCAGTGAACACCGACAGGGTCGCTTCACGGGCAATCAGCCCCAGCATTTT
NA	TRBJ2-2	TRBD2	TRBV7-9	CASRTGTSAGELFF	TGTGCCAGCAGAACCGGGACTAGCGCCGGGGAGCTGTTTTTT
NA	TRBJ2-7	NA	TRBV23-1	CASSPGEGTIPPYEQYF	TGCGCCAGCAGTCCAGGGGAGGGGACAATACCTCCCTACGAGCAGTACTTC
few	TRBJ2-2	TRBD1	TRBV9	CASSVWTGDTGELFF	TGTGCCAGCAGCGTTTGGACAGGGGACACCGGGGAGCTGTTTTTT
NA	TRBJ1-1	TRBD1	TRBV12-3/TRBV12-4	CASSLGTGRLAFF	TGTGCCAGCAGTTTAGGGACAGGGAGATTAGCTTTCTTT
NA	TRBJ1-1	NA	TRBV9	CASSDGQHGFF	TGTGCCAGCAGCGACGGACAGCACGGTTTCTTT
NA	TRBJ2-2	TRBD1	TRBV5-1	CASSRGQAGGELFF	TGCGCCAGCAGCCGAGGACAGGCAGGCGGGGAGCTGTTTTTT
NA	TRBJ1-2	NA	TRBV19	CASSKAGADYGYTF	TGTGCCAGTTCTAAGGCGGGGGCGGACTATGGCTACACCTTC
NA	TRBJ1-1	TRBD1	TRBV14	CASRSRQGATEAFF	TGTGCCAGCAGATCTCGACAGGGGGCGACTGAAGCTTTCTTT